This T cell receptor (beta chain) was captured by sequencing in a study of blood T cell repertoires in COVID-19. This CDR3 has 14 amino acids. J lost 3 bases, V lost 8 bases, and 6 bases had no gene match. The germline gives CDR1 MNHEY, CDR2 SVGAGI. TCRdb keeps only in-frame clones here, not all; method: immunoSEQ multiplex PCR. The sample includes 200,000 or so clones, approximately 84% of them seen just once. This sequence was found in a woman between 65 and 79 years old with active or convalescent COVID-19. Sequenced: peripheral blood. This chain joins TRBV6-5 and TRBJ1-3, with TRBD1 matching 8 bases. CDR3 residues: CASCQGASGNTIYF. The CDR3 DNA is TGTGCCAGCTGTCAGGGGGCTAGTGGAAACACCATATATTTT.